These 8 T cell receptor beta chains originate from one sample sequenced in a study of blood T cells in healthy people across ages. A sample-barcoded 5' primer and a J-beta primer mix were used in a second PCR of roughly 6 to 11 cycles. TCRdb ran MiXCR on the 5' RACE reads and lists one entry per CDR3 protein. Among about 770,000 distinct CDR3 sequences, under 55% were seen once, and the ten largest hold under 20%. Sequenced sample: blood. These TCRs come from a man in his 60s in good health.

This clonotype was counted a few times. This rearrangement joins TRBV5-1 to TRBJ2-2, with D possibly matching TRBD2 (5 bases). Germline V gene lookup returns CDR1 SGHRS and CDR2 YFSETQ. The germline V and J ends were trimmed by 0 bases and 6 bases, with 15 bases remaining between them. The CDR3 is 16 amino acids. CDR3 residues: CASSLDTGRHSGELFF. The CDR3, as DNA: TGCGCCAGCAGCTTGGATACGGGAAGACACTCCGGGGAGCTGTTTTTT.

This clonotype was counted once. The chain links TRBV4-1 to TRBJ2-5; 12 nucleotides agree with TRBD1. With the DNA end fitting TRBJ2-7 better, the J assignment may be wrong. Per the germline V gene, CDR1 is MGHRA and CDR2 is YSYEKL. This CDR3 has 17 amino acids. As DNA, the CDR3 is TGCGCCAGCAGCCCCCGACCTGGGACAGGGGGCTTGTACGAGCAGTACTTC. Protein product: CASSPRPGTGGLYEQYF.

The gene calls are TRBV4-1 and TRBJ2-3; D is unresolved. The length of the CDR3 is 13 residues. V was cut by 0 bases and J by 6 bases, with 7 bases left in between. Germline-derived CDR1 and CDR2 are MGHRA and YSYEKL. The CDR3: CASSQDRMDTQYF. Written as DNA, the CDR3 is TGCGCCAGCAGCCAAGATAGGATGGATACGCAGTATTTT.

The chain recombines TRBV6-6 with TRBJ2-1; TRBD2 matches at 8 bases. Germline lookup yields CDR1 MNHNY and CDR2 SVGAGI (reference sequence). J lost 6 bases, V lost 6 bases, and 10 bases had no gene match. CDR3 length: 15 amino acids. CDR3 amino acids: CASRRLAGFGNEQFF. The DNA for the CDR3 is TGTGCCAGCAGACGTCTAGCGGGCTTCGGCAATGAGCAGTTCTTC.

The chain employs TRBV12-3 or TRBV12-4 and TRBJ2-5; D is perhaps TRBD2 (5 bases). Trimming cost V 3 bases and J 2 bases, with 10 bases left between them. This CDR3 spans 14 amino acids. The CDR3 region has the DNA TGTGCCAGCAGTTTGGAGGCAGCTCAAGAGACCCAGTACTTC. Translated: CASSLEAAQETQYF.

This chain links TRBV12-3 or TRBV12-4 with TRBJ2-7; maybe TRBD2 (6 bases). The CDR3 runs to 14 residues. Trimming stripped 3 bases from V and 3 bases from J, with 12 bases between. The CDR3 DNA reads TGTGCCAGCAGTTTCGGTCTAGCGAACTACGAGCAGTACTTC. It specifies CASSFGLANYEQYF.

This CDR3 reads CASSLIQLWVSEQFF. The CDR3 DNA is TGTGCCAGCAGTTTAATCCAGCTGTGGGTCAGTGAGCAGTTCTTC. This rearrangement joins TRBV28 to TRBJ2-1; D is unclear. The CDR3 covers 15 residues. Germline CDR1 reads MDHEN; CDR2 reads SYDVKM. Trimming took 2 bases from V and 9 from J, leaving 17 bases between them.

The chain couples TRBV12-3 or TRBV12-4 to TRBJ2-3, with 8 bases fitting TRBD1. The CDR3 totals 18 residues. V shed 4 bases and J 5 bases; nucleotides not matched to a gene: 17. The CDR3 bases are TGTGCCAGCAGTTCATCCCCCTATTCGACAGGGGCGGAAGATACGCAGTATTTT. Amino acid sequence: CASSSSPYSTGAEDTQYF.